This T cell receptor (beta chain) comes out of a study of T-cell reconstitution after alpha-beta-depleted transplantation in children. Trimming removed 3 bases from V and 6 bases from J, with 6 bases in between. The CDR3 is 13 amino acids. Germline V gives CDR1 MDHEN, CDR2 SYDVKM. Turning to this clonotype: Antigen: not known.

Broader study findings: For some patients, TCRbeta diversity was high at day 60 because of recipient T cells and thymic progenitors that survived. Reported findings indicate that, about two months after transplant, alpha-beta T cells came from several hundred expanded clones, which were derived from non-depleted graft cells. Newly made T cells mostly supplied T-cell counts and diversity one year after transplant.

Researchers prepared the TCRbeta library using unique molecular identifiers, the study reports. TCRdb called the PCR reads again in MiXCR, with one record for every CDR3 protein. Of 350,000 to 500,000 distinct CDR3 sequences listed, around 46% are singletons. The sequencing here drew on PBMCs, taken before TCRalphabeta/CD19-depleted stem cell transplant. V gene TRBV28 combines with J gene TRBJ1-6; D is ambiguous. This TCR was recovered from a girl aged 2 to 10 with aplastic anemia, due to receive a stem cell transplant. CDR3 nucleotides: TGTGCCAGCAGTTTTAATGTTAATTCACCCCTCCACTTT. Translation: CASSFNVNSPLHF.